This T cell receptor beta chain was sequenced for a study of blood T cells in healthy people across ages. A second roughly 7 to 12 cycle PCR used barcoded and J-beta primers. Each CDR3 protein is one row after TCRdb ran MiXCR on the 5' RACE reads. The repertoire consists of some 700,000 distinct CDR3 sequences, with approximately 22% occurring once and the leading ten covering 22%. This clonotype showed up just a few times. Trimming took off 6 bases at V and 5 bases at J, with 13 bases between the two ends. Germline CDR1 and CDR2: SQVTM and ANQGSEA. The CDR3 loop spans 13 amino acids. The source of this sequence is a man in his 70s in good health. This rearrangement joins TRBV29-1 to TRBJ1-4; the D gene is possibly TRBD1 (5 bases). Sequencing was performed on blood. The CDR3 DNA reads as TGCAGCGTGGCAGGGTTCAAGAATGAAAAACTGTTTTTT. Residues: CSVAGFKNEKLFF.